This TCR beta chain was documented in a study of blood T cell repertoires in COVID-19. Study-wide background: T cells, B-cell-depleted T cells, or PBMCs supplied cDNA or gDNA.

This CDR3 is 12 amino acids long. Trimming stripped 7 bases from V and 9 bases from J, with 15 bases between. In the original workflow: Estimates of nucleated cell counts were drawn from the amplification of reference gene primers. Method: immunoSEQ multiplex PCR; TCRdb's copy keeps in-frame clones and lacks some. V and J calls and clone size are given by that table; D and trimming were obtained from the DNA. The sample has 150,000 to 200,000 clones, around 83% seen once. This rearrangement joins TRBV12-3 or TRBV12-4 to TRBJ2-5, with D tentatively TRBD2 (5 bases). Sequenced input: peripheral blood. This clonotype was obtained from a woman in her seventies who had recovered from COVID-19. The CDR3 here is CASTPSLGSQYF. Written as DNA, the CDR3 is TGTGCCAGCACCCCTAGCCTGGGGTCCCAGTACTTC.